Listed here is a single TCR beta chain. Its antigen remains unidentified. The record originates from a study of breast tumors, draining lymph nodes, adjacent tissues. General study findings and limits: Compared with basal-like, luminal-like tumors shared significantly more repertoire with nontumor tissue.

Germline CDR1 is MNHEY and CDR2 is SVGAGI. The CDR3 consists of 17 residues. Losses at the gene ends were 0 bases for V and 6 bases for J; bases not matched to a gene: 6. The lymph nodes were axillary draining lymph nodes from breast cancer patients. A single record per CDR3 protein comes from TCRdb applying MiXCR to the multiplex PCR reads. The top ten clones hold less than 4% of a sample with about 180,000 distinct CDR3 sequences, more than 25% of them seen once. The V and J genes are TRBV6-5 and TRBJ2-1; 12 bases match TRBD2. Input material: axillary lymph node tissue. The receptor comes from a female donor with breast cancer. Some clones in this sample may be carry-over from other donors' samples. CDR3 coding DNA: TGTGCCAGCAGTTACTCCCCGACTAGCGGGAGAGGCAATGAGCAGTTCTTC. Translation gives CASSYSPTSGRGNEQFF.